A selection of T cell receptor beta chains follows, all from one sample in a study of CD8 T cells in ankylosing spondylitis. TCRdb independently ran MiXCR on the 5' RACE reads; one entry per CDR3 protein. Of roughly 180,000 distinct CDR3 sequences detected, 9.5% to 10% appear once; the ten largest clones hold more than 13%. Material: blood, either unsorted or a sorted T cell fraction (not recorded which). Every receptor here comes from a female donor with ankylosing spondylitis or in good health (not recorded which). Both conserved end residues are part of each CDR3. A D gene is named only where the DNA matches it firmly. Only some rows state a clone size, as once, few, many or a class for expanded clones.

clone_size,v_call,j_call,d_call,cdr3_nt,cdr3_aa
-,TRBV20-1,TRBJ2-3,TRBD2,TGCAGTGCTAGAGGGTCGGCTAGCGGGAGACCGTGGGATACGCAGTATTTT,CSARGSASGRPWDTQYF
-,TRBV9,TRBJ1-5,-,TGTGCCAGCAGCGTTTGGGGGAATCAGCCCCAGCATTTT,CASSVWGNQPQHF
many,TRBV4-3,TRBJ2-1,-,TGCGCCAGCAGCCAAGGGTCATACAATGAGCAGTTCTTC,CASSQGSYNEQFF
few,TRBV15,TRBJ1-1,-,TGTGCCACCAGCAGAGAATTTGCCGGACGGTTTGAAGCTTTCTTT,CATSREFAGRFEAFF
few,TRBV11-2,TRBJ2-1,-,TGTGCCAGCAGCTTAGCGGGAATCTACAATGAGCAGTTCTTC,CASSLAGIYNEQFF
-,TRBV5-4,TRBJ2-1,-,TGTGCCAGCAGCTTGGTGGTGGGTGTAATGAATGAGCAGTTCTTC,CASSLVVGVMNEQFF
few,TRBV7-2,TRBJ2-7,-,TGTGCCAGCAGCTGGGGGGGCACCACCTACGAGCAGTACTTC,CASSWGGTTYEQYF
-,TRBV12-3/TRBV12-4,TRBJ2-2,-,TGTGCCAGCAGTTTAATGACTGGCGGGGAGCTGTTTTTT,CASSLMTGGELFF
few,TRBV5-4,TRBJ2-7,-,TGTGCCAGCAGCTTCGCCGCGGGTGCGACCTACGAGCAGTACTTC,CASSFAAGATYEQYF
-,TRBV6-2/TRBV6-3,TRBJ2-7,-,TGTGCCAGCAGATCGGCAGAGACCTACGAGCAGTACTTC,CASRSAETYEQYF
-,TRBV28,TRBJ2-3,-,TGTGCCAGCATCTTTAGTGGGACAGATACGCAGTATTTT,CASIFSGTDTQYF
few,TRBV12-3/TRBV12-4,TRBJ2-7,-,TGTGCCAGCAGTCCCGTGGCACACTACGAGCAGTACTTC,CASSPVAHYEQYF
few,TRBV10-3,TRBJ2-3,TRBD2,TGTGCCATCAGCTGGCACGAGCGGGAGGCAGATACGCAGTATTTT,CAISWHEREADTQYF
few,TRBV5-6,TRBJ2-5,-,TGTGCCAGCAGCTTGGCGGCAGCCCCAGAGACCCAGTACTTC,CASSLAAAPETQYF
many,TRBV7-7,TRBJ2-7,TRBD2,TGTGCTAGCAGCTTAGTGGCTAGCGGGAGGTTCCACGAGCAGTACTTC,CASSLVASGRFHEQYF
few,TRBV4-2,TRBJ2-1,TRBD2,TGTGCCAGCAGCCAAGCCCCTAGCGGGGCCAATGAGCAGTTCTTC,CASSQAPSGANEQFF
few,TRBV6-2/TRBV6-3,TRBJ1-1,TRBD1,TGTGCCAGCAGTTACCTCGGGACAGGGGAGGGAGCTTTCTTT,CASSYLGTGEGAFF
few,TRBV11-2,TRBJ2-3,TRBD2,TGTGCCAGCAGCTTAGAAAATACTAGCGGGAGGGCCGCATGGGTTCTGGATACGCAGTATTTT,CASSLENTSGRAAWVLDTQYF
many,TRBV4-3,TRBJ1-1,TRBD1,TGCGCCAGCAGCCGGGACAGGGAGGACGGAGACACTGAAGCTTTCTTT,CASSRDREDGDTEAFF
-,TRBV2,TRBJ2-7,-,TGTGCCAGCAGCACCCGGGACTTCCCCTCCTACGAGCAGTACTTC,CASSTRDFPSYEQYF
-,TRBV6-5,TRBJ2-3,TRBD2,TGTGCCAGCAGTTACACCGCCGGGACTAGAACAGATACGCAGTATTTT,CASSYTAGTRTDTQYF
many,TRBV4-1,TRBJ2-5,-,TGCGCCAGCAGCCAAGATGAGGCCAGGGTGGAGACCCAGTACTTC,CASSQDEARVETQYF
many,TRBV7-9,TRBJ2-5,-,TGTGCCAGCAGCTTCATGGGCAGAGTGGAGGAGACCCAGTACTTC,CASSFMGRVEETQYF